One sample yielded the 2 T cell receptor beta chains listed below, sequenced in a study of blood T cells in healthy people across ages. Primed by a sample-barcoded 5' primer and a J-beta primer mix, a second PCR proceeded for roughly 6 to 12 cycles. TCRdb fed the 5' RACE reads into MiXCR, producing one record per CDR3 protein. The sample lists more than 650,000 distinct CDR3 sequences, 22% occurring once. Source material: blood. These receptors came from a man between 65 and 85 years old in good health.

V usage is TRBV6-6 and J usage is TRBJ1-1; 7 nucleotides match TRBD1. This CDR3 is built from 14 residues. V lost 5 bases, J lost 6 bases, and 9 bases stayed unmatched. Germline assignment: CDR1 MNHNY and CDR2 SVGAGI (reference sequence). CDR3 in amino acids: CASSMGQMFAEAFF. CDR3 DNA sequence: TGTGCCAGCAGTATGGGACAGATGTTTGCTGAAGCTTTCTTT.

As to this clonotype: Compared with germline, one end of the junction differs, possibly owing to a read error. The gene calls are TRBV7-2 and TRBJ2-3; 7 nucleotides line up with TRBD1. Germline CDR1 SGHTA, CDR2 FQGNSA. The CDR3 is made up of 13 amino acids. In DNA, the CDR3 is TGTGCCAGCAGTCTACAGGGGACAGATACGCGGTATTTT. Amino acid sequence: CASSLQGTDTRYF.